This T cell receptor (beta chain) is drawn from a study of T cell clonality in common variable immunodeficiency. The study, taken as a whole, reports: Reportedly, TCR beta sequences from common variable immunodeficiency showed fewer deletions and N-nucleotide insertions. Links between repertoire features and CVID complications were heterogeneity-limited.

Heparinized whole blood, 5 to 8 ml, came from each donor. TCRdb keeps only in-frame clones here, not all; method: immunoSEQ multiplex PCR. The sample counts about 44,000 clones, none seen once; the ten largest own 10%. As to this clone: The target antigen is unknown.

The sequenced sample was peripheral blood mononuclear cells. This receptor was identified in a person between 18 and 70 years old in good health.

CDR3 amino acids: CASSKVVMGVPGNTIYF. CDR3 DNA, as far as it was read: TGTGCCAGTAGTAAGGTAGTAATGGGCGTCCCTGGAAACACC. J is TRBJ1-3 and V is TRBV19; unclear D gene. The CDR3 end falls 3 residues outside the read, so it is completed with the germline J gene. Germline V gene lookup returns CDR1 LNHDA and CDR2 SQIVND (reference sequence). The CDR3 has 17 residues. Trimming took off 4 bases at V and 2 bases at J, with 18 bases between the two ends.